The 17 T cell receptor beta chains below come from one sample, sequenced in a study of control samples from healthy donors and cancer patients. Here immunoSEQ multiplex PCR was the method, and the copy in TCRdb shows in-frame clones only, minus some. The table shows some 79,000 clones, with roughly 93% occurring only once. Material for sequencing was PBMCs. These receptors all stem from a woman aged 40 to 49 with lung cancer.

The chain is built from TRBV5-1 and TRBJ2-7; 9 bases fit TRBD1. This CDR3 spans 17 amino acids. Per the germline V gene, CDR1 is SGHRS and CDR2 is YFSETQ. V lost 4 bases and J lost 5; bases outside the gene matches: 16. This CDR3 is CASSRTGGASPLDEQYF. The CDR3 DNA follows: TGCGCCAGCAGCAGAACAGGGGGCGCGTCCCCCCTCGACGAGCAGTACTTC.

This clone was detected only once. The chain has TRBV28 and TRBJ1-3; D might be TRBD1 (5 bases). The V end lost 3 bases, the J end lost 0 bases, and 27 bases lay between the germline ends. Germline values: CDR1 MDHEN, CDR2 SYDVKM. The CDR3 has 21 residues. Here the CDR3 reads CASSFFFEYNRRVSSGNTIYF. DNA for the CDR3: TGTGCCAGCAGTTTTTTTTTCGAATACAACAGGCGCGTGAGCTCTGGAAACACCATATATTTT.

The chain uses TRBV19 and TRBJ1-5; possible D gene TRBD1, 5 bases. The CDR3 runs to 14 residues. Trimming took off 6 bases at V and 3 bases at J, with 12 bases between the two ends. Germline V CDR1 and CDR2: LNHDA, SQIVND (reference sequence). For the CDR3, the DNA is TGTGCCAGTAGCCGGGACGACTACAATCAGCCCCAGCATTTT. Translating it yields CASSRDDYNQPQHF.

The chain links TRBV10-3 to TRBJ2-5; 9 positions match TRBD1. Germline CDR1 and CDR2: ENHRY and SYGVKD. CDR3 length equals 13 residues. The V and J ends lost 6 bases and 5 bases, in that order; junction bases with no gene match: 4. CDR3 sequence reads: CAIRQGAGETQYF. CDR3 nucleotides: TGTGCCATCAGACAGGGGGCGGGGGAGACCCAGTACTTC.

This clone is a singleton in its sample. The J gene is TRBJ1-2, the V gene TRBV15; the D is unclear. CDR3 size: 15 residues. Trimming stripped 6 bases from V and 2 bases from J, with 16 bases between. The germline gives CDR1 LNHNV, CDR2 YYDKDF (reference sequence). CDR3 sequence: CATSDQRGLNYGYTF. CDR3 nucleotides: TGTGCCACCAGTGACCAACGGGGATTAAACTATGGCTACACCTTC.

This chain uses TRBV19 with TRBJ2-3; 10 bases line up with TRBD1. Germline V CDR1 and CDR2: LNHDA, SQIVND (reference sequence). The J segment lost 4 bases and the V segment lost 6 bases, leaving 4 bases of the junction unmatched. The CDR3 runs to 14 residues. CDR3 region: CASSPGQGADTQYF. The CDR3, as DNA: TGTGCCAGTAGCCCCGGACAGGGGGCAGATACGCAGTATTTT.

The V gene is TRBV27, the J gene TRBJ1-1, with a possible D match to TRBD1 (6 bases). The CDR3 is made up of 15 amino acids. Between the trimmed V and J ends, which lost 2 bases and 4 bases, there was a span of 14 bases. Germline CDR1 MNHEY, CDR2 SMNVEV (reference sequence). The CDR3 DNA reads TGTGCCAGCAGTTTAGGTCGGGGGGGCATCACTGAAGCTTTCTTT. It specifies CASSLGRGGITEAFF.

The chain employs TRBV28 and TRBJ2-7, with 12 bases fitting TRBD2. The CDR3 totals 17 residues. Germline values: CDR1 MDHEN, CDR2 SYDVKM. The V gene end was trimmed by 6 bases and the J gene end by 1 base; junction bases not matched to a gene: 10. CDR3 nucleotide sequence: TGTGCCAGCAGACCGACTTCACTAGCGGGGGGTTCCTACGAGCAGTACTTC. This sequence encodes CASRPTSLAGGSYEQYF.

The rearrangement joins TRBV27 to TRBJ2-1; 8 bases are a match to TRBD2. The CDR3 covers 15 residues. Germline V gene data show CDR1 as MNHEY and CDR2 as SMNVEV (reference sequence). V was pared by 6 bases and J by 0 bases, with 4 bases of the junction left unmatched. The CDR3 DNA reads as TGTGCCAGCAGCGCAAGCGGGGGCTCCTACAATGAGCAGTTCTTC. It codes for CASSASGGSYNEQFF.

The chain joins TRBV7-2 to TRBJ1-6; 10 bases agree with TRBD1. Germline lookup yields CDR1 SGHTA and CDR2 FQGNSA. V was pared by 6 bases and J by 8 bases, with 4 bases of the junction left unmatched. CDR3 length: 14 residues. Here the CDR3 reads CASRPGQGDSPLHF. CDR3 DNA: TGTGCCAGCAGACCCGGACAGGGGGATTCACCCCTCCACTTT.

The CDR3 loop is CASSLSGLAIGELFF. CDR3 DNA: TGTGCCAGTAGTCTGTCGGGACTAGCGATCGGGGAGCTGTTTTTT. The rearrangement uses TRBV19 and TRBJ2-2, with 10 bases aligning to TRBD2. After removal of 5 bases from V and 7 bases from J, the junction contained 7 bases not matched to a gene. The CDR3 is made up of 15 amino acids. CDR1 and CDR2 (germline): LNHDA, SQIVND (reference sequence).

This chain connects TRBV2 to TRBJ2-1; TRBD1 aligns across 7 bases. CDR3 size: 14 residues. Germline V lookup: CDR1 SNHLY, CDR2 FYNNEI. The junction had 18 bases not matched to a gene; V was cut back by 7 bases and J by 15 bases. The CDR3 spells CASTPGQQSSWRFF. The DNA of the CDR3 is TGTGCCAGCACCCCGGGACAGCAAAGTTCCTGGAGGTTCTTC. The variable domain in full, completed from reference TRBV2 and TRBJ2-1, reads EPEVTQTPSHQVTQMGQEVILRCVPISNHLYFYWYRQILGQKVEFLVSFYNNEISEKSEIFDDQFSVERPDGSNFTLKIRSTKLEDSAMYFCASTPGQQSSWRFFGPGTRLTVL.

The chain has TRBV3-1 (or the pseudogene TRBV3-2) and TRBJ2-3; TRBD1 agrees at 10 bases. The CDR3 loop spans 16 amino acids. CDR1 and CDR2 from the germline V gene are LGHDT and YNNKEL (reference sequence). The V gene end was trimmed by 4 bases and the J gene end by 5 bases; junction bases not matched to a gene: 9. The CDR3 region is CASSPWLGQGVDTQYF. The CDR3 DNA reads TGTGCCAGCAGCCCGTGGCTAGGACAGGGGGTAGATACGCAGTATTTT.

The V gene is TRBV9, the J gene TRBJ2-7; the match to TRBD1 covers 7 bases. V shed 3 bases, J shed 6 bases, and the junction held 9 bases outside the gene matches. Looked up from germline, CDR1 is SGDLS and CDR2 is YYNGEE. The CDR3 is 14 residues long. The CDR3 DNA sequence: TGTGCCAGCAGCGCCAGACAGGGATTCGTCGAGCAGTACTTC. Protein: CASSARQGFVEQYF.

The chain combines TRBV9 with TRBJ2-3; no clear D gene. V gave up 0 bases and J gave up 3 bases, with 8 bases separating them. The CDR3 is 14 residues long. CDR1 and CDR2 (germline): SGDLS, YYNGEE. The DNA of the CDR3 is TGTGCCAGCAGCGTAGGTAGCCATACAGATACGCAGTATTTT. This encodes CASSVGSHTDTQYF.

The V gene is TRBV28, the J gene TRBJ2-2; D gene unclear. Germline-derived CDR1 and CDR2 are MDHEN and SYDVKM. The CDR3 runs 16 residues. The germline V and J ends were trimmed by 0 bases and 7 bases, with 15 bases remaining between them. The DNA of the CDR3 is TGTGCCAGCAGTTTATGGCGGACCACCTCTGGCGGGGAGCTGTTTTTT. As protein: CASSLWRTTSGGELFF.

This clone came up once. This sequence joins TRBV10-2 and TRBJ1-1; perhaps TRBD1 as D (6 bases). Trimming pared 0 bases from V and 6 bases from J, leaving 11 bases between. From germline, CDR1 is WSHSY and CDR2 SAAADI. The CDR3 extends over 14 amino acids. As DNA, the CDR3 is TGCGCCAGCAGTGAGTCCAGGGGAACGGCTGAAGCTTTCTTT. Protein product: CASSESRGTAEAFF.